This TCR beta chain came from a study of blood T cell repertoires in COVID-19. Study overall: COVID-19 samples from acute and convalescent phases originated in the United States, Italy and Spain. In each case, the material was cDNA or gDNA derived from T cells, B-cell-depleted T cells, or PBMCs.

As originally analysed: Reference gene primers were amplified, and this amplification served to estimate nucleated cell counts. TCRdb keeps only in-frame clones here, not all; method: immunoSEQ multiplex PCR. V, J and clone size reflect that table, while D and trimming were determined from the DNA. The sample lists 23,000 or so clones, around nine tenths occurring once. The CDR3 has 16 amino acids. CDR1 is SGDLS and CDR2 is YYNGEE in the germline V gene. Trimming shortened V by 0 bases and J by 5 bases, and 16 bases separated the two germline ends. V gene TRBV9 combines with J gene TRBJ2-3; D may be TRBD1 (5 bases). This receptor was taken from a human donor in a cohort sampled during active COVID-19. Sequenced input: peripheral blood. CDR3: CASSVVQDMWGDTQYF. The CDR3 DNA sequence: TGTGCCAGCAGCGTAGTGCAGGACATGTGGGGAGATACGCAGTATTTT. The full variable domain, with the rest looked up from reference TRBV9 and TRBJ2-3, is DSGVTQTPKHLITATGQRVTLRCSPRSGDLSVYWYQQSLDQGLQFLIQYYNGEERAKGNILERFSAQQFPDLHSELNLSSLELGDSALYFCASSVVQDMWGDTQYFGPGTRLTVL.